A single sample gave rise to the 2 T cell receptor beta chains below, sequenced in a study of cytomegalovirus exposure and HLA in healthy donors. It was with 60 Vbeta and 13 Jbeta primers that the PCR ran. Repertoires were generated with immunoSEQ multiplex PCR, while TCRdb's copy carries only in-frame clones and drops some. The sample yields approximately 120,000 clones, under 90% seen once. The sequencing sample was made of PBMCs. These receptors all come from a woman in her twenties or thirties in good health and CMV-seronegative.

This clone turned up a few times. Other DNA sequences in this specimen translate into the identical CDR3. This chain links TRBV23-1 with TRBJ2-1, with a possible D match to TRBD2 (6 bases). TRBV23-1 falls under the ORF class, with uncertain function. CDR3 length: 17 amino acids. With 7 bases removed from V and 3 bases from J, the gap between germline ends came to 22 bases. The CDR3 protein is CASTLDYRAPLYNEQFF. In DNA, the CDR3 is TGCGCCAGCACCCTGGACTATAGAGCTCCACTCTACAATGAGCAGTTCTTC.

The CDR3 bases are TGTGCCAGCAGCCCTGGGGACAGACAAACTATCGAGCAGTACTTC. Encoded protein: CASSPGDRQTIEQYF. The rearrangement uses TRBV7-6 and TRBJ2-7; 7 nucleotides line up with TRBD1. The CDR3 is 15 residues long. Germline trimming cut 5 bases from V and 6 bases from J; bases unmatched to any gene: 13. Germline loops: CDR1 SGHVS, CDR2 FNYEAQ.